A selection of T cell receptor beta chains follows, all from one sample in a study of blood T cells in healthy people across ages. TCRdb passed the 5' RACE reads through MiXCR, listing each CDR3 protein once. The sample consists of roughly 800,000 distinct CDR3 sequences, 58% of them appearing once. The sequencing sample was made of blood. All receptors come from a man younger than 40 in good health. Each CDR3 is given with its conserved first and last residue. The D gene is left open where the match is weak. Size is stated for part of the rows, as once, few or many counts, or as a class when the clone is expanded.

TRBJ2-7 . TRBV2 . TGTGCCAGCGCCCGTCGGCGCGAGCAGTACTTC CASARRREQYF
TRBJ1-6 . TRBV20-1 . TGCAGTGCACAAACGTATGGTTCACCCCTCCACTTT CSAQTYGSPLHF
TRBJ1-5 . TRBV2 . TGTGCCAGCAGGGGTATGAGGGGAGGACAGCCCCAGCATTTT CASRGMRGGQPQHF
TRBJ2-6 . TRBV7-9 . TGTGCCACCCCAATGGGTGCTAGCTCTGGGGCCAACGTCCTGACTTTC CATPMGASSGANVLTF
TRBJ2-3 few TRBV10-3 TRBD2 TGTGCCACGACAAAGACTAGCGGGGGCACAGATACGCAGTATTTT CATTKTSGGTDTQYF
TRBJ1-6 . TRBV5-5 TRBD1 TGTGCCAGCACTCCCACCGGGACAGGGAGGGCACCCCTCCACTTT CASTPTGTGRAPLHF
TRBJ2-7 . TRBV20-1 . TGCAGTGCTAGAGATAGGACTGCCTACGAGCAGTACTTC CSARDRTAYEQYF
TRBJ2-1 . TRBV27 . TGTGCCAGCAGTTTCGGGGTGGCCCTCTACAATGAGCAGTTCTTC CASSFGVALYNEQFF
TRBJ1-5 . TRBV29-1 TRBD1 TGCAGCGTCCGCGAGGGGGCTGGTCAGCCCCAGCATTTT CSVREGAGQPQHF
TRBJ2-7 few TRBV20-1 . TGCAGTGCTAGGCCCCTACTCACCCCTCCATACGAGCAGTACTTC CSARPLLTPPYEQYF
TRBJ2-7 . TRBV7-8 . TGTGCCAGCAGCTTAACCCAGTCTGTATACGAGCAGTACTTC CASSLTQSVYEQYF
TRBJ2-1 once TRBV9 . TGTGCCAGCAGCGGGGCCCCCGCGGTATGGAATGAGCAGTTCTTC CASSGAPAVWNEQFF
TRBJ2-5 . TRBV14 . TGTGCCAGCAGCCAAGTCGGCGGGACCCAGTACTTC CASSQVGGTQYF
TRBJ1-2 few TRBV15 TRBD1 TGTGCCACCAGCAGAGATTTTGGGACAGGGGATGGCTACACCTTC CATSRDFGTGDGYTF
TRBJ2-5 . TRBV2 . TGTGCCAGCAGCCGGGCTCGAGTTGGGGGTGAGACCCAGTACTTC CASSRARVGGETQYF
TRBJ2-5 . TRBV7-2 TRBD1 TGTGCCAGCAGCTTTCGCGGACAGGGACATTTGGAGACCCAGTACTTC CASSFRGQGHLETQYF
TRBJ2-7 . TRBV28 TRBD2 TGTGCCAGCAGTTTCGTCCGGGAGGGAAGCGAGCAGTACTTC CASSFVREGSEQYF
TRBJ2-1 . TRBV4-3 TRBD1 TGCGCCAGCAGCCAGGGGACAGGGGCCCATGAGCAGTTCTTC CASSQGTGAHEQFF
TRBJ2-5 . TRBV3-1 TRBD2 TGTGCCAGCAGCCAAGAACCGGGACTAGTAGAGACCCAGTACTTC CASSQEPGLVETQYF
TRBJ2-7 . TRBV5-5 . TGTGCCAGCAGCCCCTTACCTCCTAGCGAGGGCTCCTACGAGCAGTACTTC CASSPLPPSEGSYEQYF
TRBJ2-3 . TRBV5-1 TRBD2 TGCGCCAGCAATCCGGGACTAGCGGATACGCAGTATTTT CASNPGLADTQYF
TRBJ2-7 . TRBV15 . TGTGCCACCAGCAGAGTGGGTCGTACCTACGAGCAGTACTTC CATSRVGRTYEQYF
TRBJ2-1 . TRBV7-7 . TGTGCCAGCAGCTTAGGTCAGGGGAGGGATGAGCAGTTCTTC CASSLGQGRDEQFF
TRBJ1-2 . TRBV3-1 TRBD1 TGTGCCAGCAGCCAACCGGGACAGGGCTATGGCTACACCTTC CASSQPGQGYGYTF
TRBJ1-5 few TRBV10-3 TRBD1 TGTGCCATCGGGACGGGACAGGAGGTCGGCAATCAGCCCCAGCATTTT CAIGTGQEVGNQPQHF
TRBJ2-1 . TRBV4-1 . TGCGCCAGCAGCCAAGTTCCCAGGAAAGCCTACAATGAGCAGTTCTTC CASSQVPRKAYNEQFF
TRBJ2-1 . TRBV7-9 . TGTGCCACCCATGGGGGCGCTAGGTTCTTC CATHGGARFF
TRBJ1-2 . TRBV5-1 . TGCGCCAGCAGACCCAGGGTCAACTATGGCTACACCTTC CASRPRVNYGYTF
TRBJ2-1 . TRBV7-9 . TGTGCCAGCAGCTGGGGACTCGCACCTCCATCGACCCAGTTCTTC CASSWGLAPPSTQFF
TRBJ2-5 . TRBV5-5 . TGTGCCAGCAGCGATCGGGAGAAGGTAGAGACCCAGTACTTC CASSDREKVETQYF
TRBJ2-1 . TRBV20-1 TRBD1 TGCAGTGCTAGAGATCTGGACAGGGGGATCAATGAGCAGTTCTTC CSARDLDRGINEQFF
TRBJ1-2 . TRBV6-1 . TGTGCCAGTATTAGGGGGTACGTGGACTATGGCTACACCTTC CASIRGYVDYGYTF